The 20 T cell receptor beta chains given below trace back to one sample, sequenced in a study of cytomegalovirus exposure and HLA in healthy donors. This PCR relied on a set of 60 Vbeta primers and 13 Jbeta primers. Assay: immunoSEQ multiplex PCR; the TCRdb copy retains only in-frame clones and omits some. Here the sample spans around 170,000 clones, 80% to 85% being singletons. Sequencing used PBMCs. The receptors derive from a woman between 18 and 29 years old in good health and CMV-seronegative.

This rearrangement joins TRBV7-2 to TRBJ1-4, with D uncertain. CDR3 size: 14 residues. V lost 5 bases to trimming and J lost 8 bases, with 15 bases between them. Germline V gene sequence: CDR1 SGHTA, CDR2 FQGNSA. The CDR3: CASSPDLKREKLFF. The CDR3 region has the DNA TGTGCCAGCAGCCCGGATTTAAAGAGGGAAAAACTGTTTTTT. Using reference TRBV7-2 and TRBJ1-4 for the parts outside the CDR3, the full variable domain is GAGVSQSPSNKVTEKGKDVELRCDPISGHTALYWYRQSLGQGLEFLIYFQGNSAPDKSGLPSDRFSAERTGGSVSTLTIQRTQQEDSAVYLCASSPDLKREKLFFGSGTQLSVL.

V and J are TRBV11-2 and TRBJ1-2, with D possibly being TRBD1 (6 bases). V dropped 6 bases and J dropped 8 bases, with 19 bases sitting between them. The CDR3 length is 14 residues. Germline CDR1 SGHAT, CDR2 FQNNGV. This CDR3 is CASRAIRGPSGYTF. The CDR3, as DNA: TGTGCCAGCAGGGCTATCAGGGGACCCTCGGGCTACACCTTC.

The V call is TRBV14, the J call TRBJ1-2, with 7 bases identical to TRBD1. The V gene end was trimmed by 2 bases and the J gene end by 4 bases; junction bases not matched to a gene: 4. CDR1 is SGHDN, CDR2 FVKESK, per germline. There are 14 residues in the CDR3. CDR3 amino acids: CASSQRSGGYGYTF. The DNA of the CDR3 is TGTGCCAGCAGCCAAAGGTCAGGGGGCTATGGCTACACCTTC.

The J gene is TRBJ1-1, the V gene TRBV5-1; D is unclear. Germline values: CDR1 SGHRS, CDR2 YFSETQ. The CDR3 has 13 residues. The germline V and J ends were trimmed by 4 bases and 1 base, with 8 bases remaining between them. CDR3 sequence: CASSPRENTEAFF. The DNA for the CDR3 is TGCGCCAGCAGCCCCCGGGAGAACACTGAAGCTTTCTTT.

This clone was counted only a few times. V usage is TRBV29-1 and J usage is TRBJ2-2, with D possibly matching TRBD2 (6 bases). Trimming cost V 0 bases and J 6 bases, with 17 bases left between them. Germline CDR1 and CDR2: SQVTM and ANQGSEA. The CDR3 spans 16 residues. This CDR3 reads CSVEDRGTFGSGELFF. The CDR3, as DNA: TGCAGCGTTGAAGATCGGGGGACGTTCGGCTCCGGGGAGCTGTTTTTT.

The genes are TRBV7-3 and TRBJ2-7, with D possibly matching TRBD1 (5 bases). This CDR3 contains 15 residues. Germline V lookup: CDR1 SGHTA, CDR2 FQGTGA. The V gene lost 0 bases and the J gene lost 5 bases, with 14 bases spanning the gap. The CDR3 DNA follows: TGTGCCAGCAGCTTAACCGGGCCAGGGCGGCACGAGCAGTACTTC. Amino acid sequence: CASSLTGPGRHEQYF.

This chain joins TRBV19 and TRBJ1-2; no reliable D call. The V end lost 3 bases, the J end lost 8 bases, and 16 bases lay between the germline ends. CDR1 and CDR2 (germline): LNHDA, SQIVND (reference sequence). This CDR3 spans 14 amino acids. The CDR3 sequence is CASSIGGFIWGYTF. The CDR3 bases are TGTGCCAGTAGTATCGGAGGGTTCATCTGGGGCTACACCTTC. The variable domain in full, completed from reference TRBV19 and TRBJ1-2, reads DGGITQSPKYLFRKEGQNVTLSCEQNLNHDAMYWYRQDPGQGLRLIYYSQIVNDFQKGDIAEGYSVSREKKESFPLTVTSAQKNPTAFYLCASSIGGFIWGYTFGSGTRLTVV.

The gene calls are TRBV6-6 and TRBJ2-1; 10 bases are a match to TRBD1. V lost 5 bases and J lost 0; bases outside the gene matches: 4. The germline gives CDR1 MNHNY, CDR2 SVGAGI (reference sequence). There are 16 residues in the CDR3. Here the CDR3 reads CASSLTGGGSYNEQFF. The CDR3 coding sequence is TGTGCCAGCAGTCTGACAGGGGGCGGCTCCTACAATGAGCAGTTCTTC.

The chain uses TRBV28 and TRBJ2-2, with TRBD2 matching 8 bases. V trimming: 6 bases; J trimming: 6 bases; junction bases outside the gene matches: 6. Germline V gene sequence: CDR1 MDHEN, CDR2 SYDVKM. CDR3 length: 14 residues. CDR3 nucleotides: TGTGCCAGCAGCCGGACTAGCCTCCCCGGGGAGCTGTTTTTT. Its protein product is CASSRTSLPGELFF.

Only one count was recorded for this clone. This chain uses TRBV25-1 with TRBJ2-1, with D perhaps TRBD1 (6 bases). Germline CDR1 and CDR2: MGHDK and SYGVNS. This CDR3 region has 10 residues. V was cut by 6 bases and J by 11 bases, with 8 bases left in between. The CDR3 DNA is TGTGCCAGCAGGGGACACCAGCAGTTCTTC. It codes for CASRGHQQFF.

The chain links TRBV6-5 to TRBJ1-2, with 8 bases lining up with TRBD1. The trim removed 2 bases at V and 8 bases at J, leaving 4 bases unmatched. The CDR3 covers 13 residues. Germline V CDR1 and CDR2: MNHEY, SVGAGI. This chain's CDR3 is CASSYNRGSGYTF. For the CDR3, the DNA is TGTGCCAGCAGTTACAACAGGGGGAGCGGCTACACCTTC.

The chain couples TRBV19 to TRBJ1-5; 7 bases match TRBD1. This CDR3 comprises 14 residues. CDR1 and CDR2 (germline): LNHDA, SQIVND (reference sequence). The junction had 5 bases not matched to a gene; V was cut back by 7 bases and J by 2 bases. This chain's CDR3 is CASKTGVGNQPQHF. The CDR3 DNA reads as TGTGCCAGTAAAACAGGGGTTGGCAATCAGCCCCAGCATTTT.

This chain uses TRBV7-9 with TRBJ2-1, with TRBD2 identical over 7 bases. From germline, CDR1 is SEHNR and CDR2 FQNEAQ (reference sequence). V shed 5 bases, J shed 7 bases, and the junction held 5 bases outside the gene matches. The CDR3 runs 13 residues. The CDR3 DNA is TGTGCCAGCAGCCTGACTAGCCGTAATGAGCAGTTCTTC. Residues: CASSLTSRNEQFF.

The chain carries TRBV30 and TRBJ2-7; 11 bases fit TRBD2. The CDR3 sequence is 15 residues long. V shed 1 base, J shed 3 bases, and the junction held 5 bases outside the gene matches. Per germline, CDR1 GTSNPN and CDR2 SVGIG (reference sequence). CDR3 sequence (DNA): TGTGCCTGGAGTGGACTAGCGGGACTCGACTACGAGCAGTACTTC. Its translation is CAWSGLAGLDYEQYF. The whole variable domain, remainder taken from reference TRBV30 and TRBJ2-7, is SQTIHQWPATLVQPVGSPLSLECTVEGTSNPNLYWYRQAAGRGLQLLFYSVGIGQISSEVPQNLSASRPQDRQFILSSKKLLLSDSGFYLCAWSGLAGLDYEQYFGPGTRLTVT.

J is TRBJ1-2 and V is TRBV27, with 8 bases lining up with TRBD1. Germline V gene data show CDR1 as MNHEY and CDR2 as SMNVEV (reference sequence). This CDR3 has 15 residues. The V gene end was trimmed by 1 base and the J gene end by 4 bases; junction bases not matched to a gene: 5. The DNA for the CDR3 is TGTGCCAGCAGTTTATTGGCAGGGGGCTTCTATGGCTACACCTTC. This sequence encodes CASSLLAGGFYGYTF.

The V call is TRBV5-1, the J call TRBJ2-1, with no clear D. This CDR3 is built from 14 residues. With 0 bases removed from V and 6 bases from J, the gap between germline ends came to 10 bases. Germline loops: CDR1 SGHRS, CDR2 YFSETQ. CDR3 loop: CASSLVADGNEQFF. DNA of the CDR3: TGCGCCAGCAGCTTGGTAGCCGACGGCAATGAGCAGTTCTTC.

The J gene is TRBJ1-3, the V gene TRBV18; D is uncertain. The ends were cut back, 2 bases at V and 0 bases at J, with 11 bases in the middle. The germline gives CDR1 KGHSH, CDR2 LQKENI. The CDR3 is made up of 16 amino acids. The CDR3 is CASSPEIRSSGNTIYF. CDR3 bases: TGTGCCAGCTCACCAGAGATACGGAGCTCTGGAAACACCATATATTTT. Filled out from reference TRBV18 and TRBJ1-3, the complete variable domain reads NAGVMQNPRHLVRRRGQEARLRCSPMKGHSHVYWYRQLPEEGLKFMVYLQKENIIDESGMPKERFSAEFPKEGPSILRIQQVVRGDSAAYFCASSPEIRSSGNTIYFGEGSWLTVV.

This clone has a handful of counts. The V gene is TRBV5-6, the J gene TRBJ1-2; D is possibly TRBD1 (6 bases). The germline CDR1 and CDR2 sequences are SGHDT and YYEEEE. CDR3 length equals 13 residues. Trimming left V 1 base short and J 4 bases short, with 8 bases between. The CDR3 sequence is CASSLQGGYGYTF. The CDR3 bases are TGTGCCAGCAGCTTGCAAGGGGGCTATGGCTACACCTTC. The full variable domain, in which reference TRBV5-6 and TRBJ1-2 provide the parts outside the CDR3, is DAGVTQSPTHLIKTRGQQVTLRCSPKSGHDTVSWYQQALGQGPQFIFQYYEEEERQRGNFPDRFSGHQFPNYSSELNVNALLLGDSALYLCASSLQGGYGYTFGSGTRLTVV.

The rearrangement links TRBV28 to TRBJ1-1; 9 nucleotides align to TRBD1. Losses at the gene ends were 5 bases for V and 2 bases for J; bases not matched to a gene: 9. The CDR3 is made up of 16 amino acids. Germline V gene data show CDR1 as MDHEN and CDR2 as SYDVKM. CDR3 loop: CASSPRGQGSNTEAFF. The CDR3 DNA sequence: TGTGCCAGCAGTCCCAGGGGACAGGGAAGTAACACTGAAGCTTTCTTT.

This clone has just a few counts. This sequence joins TRBV28 and TRBJ2-5; 8 nucleotides line up with TRBD1. V trimming: 5 bases; J trimming: 7 bases; junction bases outside the gene matches: 9. CDR3 length: 14 residues. Germline V gene lookup returns CDR1 MDHEN and CDR2 SYDVKM. CDR3 in amino acids: CASSGRGLSRTQYF. The CDR3 DNA is TGTGCCAGCAGTGGCAGGGGGCTCTCTCGGACCCAGTACTTC. The whole variable domain, filled in from reference TRBV28 and TRBJ2-5, reads DVKVTQSSRYLVKRTGEKVFLECVQDMDHENMFWYRQDPGLGLRLIYFSYDVKMKEKGDIPEGYSVSREKKERFSLILESASTNQTSMYLCASSGRGLSRTQYFGPGTRLLVL.